This TCR beta chain stems from a study of TIL therapy for anti-PD-1-resistant metastatic lung cancer. The wider study: Tumors carried a median around 1.4 non-synonymous mutations per megabase.

Time point noted: pre-treatment sample, taken before nivolumab and TIL therapy. This was the immunoSEQ v3 assay. Libraries were prepared by immunoSEQ multiplex PCR; TCRdb keeps only in-frame clonotypes and omits some of them. The sample lists about 36,000 clones, around four fifths occurring once. This clone has more than one count but fewer than ten. V was shortened by 6 bases and J by 0 bases, with 12 bases between the two germline ends. Germline V gives CDR1 SNHLY, CDR2 FYNNEI. The CDR3 contains 15 residues. This TCR was sampled from a person aged 25 to 80 with non-small cell lung cancer. The chain carries TRBV2 and TRBJ1-3, with D possibly TRBD1 on 6 matching bases. Sample: blood, taken at baseline. CDR3 nucleotides: TGTGCCAGCAGGAGGGACATGGACTCTGGAAACACCATATATTTT. This translates into CASRRDMDSGNTIYF.